These 9 T cell receptor beta chains were all obtained from the same sample, sequenced in a study of siplizumab effects on memory and regulatory T cells. Here immunoSEQ multiplex PCR was the method, and the copy in TCRdb shows in-frame clones only, minus some. The sample consists of roughly 110,000 clones, over 85% of them appearing once. Sequencing was performed on non-Treg CD4+ T cells sorted from blood. All receptors come from a human donor in good health.

This clone was observed a handful of times. The rearrangement links TRBV28 to TRBJ1-1; D is undetermined. This CDR3 is built from 12 residues. Germline CDR1 is MDHEN and CDR2 is SYDVKM. Trimming removed 6 bases at V and 0 bases at J, with 5 bases between. This CDR3 reads CASRVMNTEAFF. The CDR3 DNA reads as TGTGCCAGCAGGGTAATGAACACTGAAGCTTTCTTT.

J is TRBJ1-2 and V is TRBV4-1; the D gene is possibly TRBD1 (5 bases). V lost 0 bases to trimming and J lost 4 bases, with 27 bases between them. This CDR3 has 20 residues. CDR1 is MGHRA, CDR2 YSYEKL, per germline. The CDR3 DNA reads as TGCGCCAGCAGCCAAGAGGGAAGGAACAGGCCCTTACAGACGCGCTATGGCTACACCTTC. The encoded protein is CASSQEGRNRPLQTRYGYTF.

The chain has TRBV11-2 and TRBJ2-1, with TRBD2 as a possible D gene (6 bases). The ends were cut back, 5 bases at V and 0 bases at J, with 11 bases in the middle. This CDR3 comprises 15 residues. The V gene's germline CDR1 is SGHAT and CDR2 FQNNGV. The DNA of the CDR3 is TGTGCCAGCAGCGCCGGGGGATACTCCTACAATGAGCAGTTCTTC. It specifies CASSAGGYSYNEQFF. The full variable domain, in which reference TRBV11-2 and TRBJ2-1 provide the parts outside the CDR3, is EAGVAQSPRYKIIEKRQSVAFWCNPISGHATLYWYQQILGQGPKLLIQFQNNGVVDDSQLPKDRFSAERLKGVDSTLKIQPAKLEDSAVYLCASSAGGYSYNEQFFGPGTRLTVL.

The rearrangement uses TRBV6-5 and TRBJ1-4, with D maybe TRBD1 (6 bases). CDR1 and CDR2 from the germline V gene are MNHEY and SVGAGI. The CDR3 consists of 13 residues. With 11 bases removed from V and 7 bases from J, the gap between germline ends came to 17 bases. CDR3 in DNA: TGTGCCGCAGGGGCGGGGAAGGGTGAAAAACTGTTTTTT. Translation gives CAAGAGKGEKLFF.

The rearrangement links TRBV5-1 to TRBJ1-2; 8 bases are a match to TRBD1. The CDR3 has 15 residues. The V and J ends lost 4 bases and 6 bases, in that order; junction bases with no gene match: 11. CDR1 is SGHRS and CDR2 is YFSETQ in the germline V gene. This CDR3 reads CASSHPGQVGNGYTF. CDR3 sequence (DNA): TGCGCCAGCAGCCACCCGGGACAGGTGGGGAATGGCTACACCTTC.

Written as DNA, the CDR3 is TGTGCCAGCAGGGAAGCTTCCTATGGCTACACCTTC. Translating gives CASREASYGYTF. This chain joins TRBV25-1 and TRBJ1-2; D is ambiguous. Germline CDR1 reads MGHDK; CDR2 reads SYGVNS. The V gene lost 6 bases and the J gene lost 4 bases, with 9 bases spanning the gap. CDR3 length: 12 residues.

The J gene is TRBJ2-7, the V gene TRBV5-4; D remains ambiguous. Trimming cost V 4 bases and J 5 bases, with 22 bases left between them. The CDR3 consists of 16 residues. Germline loops: CDR1 SGHNT, CDR2 YYREEE (reference sequence). In DNA, the CDR3 is TGTGCCAGCAGCCTTCAGCGTTTCGGGCCGCGCAACGAGCAGTACTTC. Its protein is CASSLQRFGPRNEQYF.

The V call is TRBV4-2, the J call TRBJ1-6; 11 positions agree with TRBD1. This CDR3 has 18 residues. In germline, CDR1 is LGHNA, CDR2 YNFKEQ. The junction had 2 bases not matched to a gene; V was cut back by 1 base and J by 0 bases. The CDR3 region is CASSQVGQGASYNSPLHF. The CDR3 nucleotides read TGTGCCAGCAGCCAAGTAGGACAGGGGGCCTCCTATAATTCACCCCTCCACTTT.

The genes are TRBV5-6 and TRBJ1-1; TRBD1 aligns across 9 bases. The V and J ends lost 4 bases and 7 bases, in that order; junction bases with no gene match: 14. The CDR3 covers 16 residues. Germline CDR1 is SGHDT and CDR2 is YYEEEE. CDR3 protein: CASSSNRGRKLGEAFF. CDR3 coding DNA: TGTGCCAGCAGCAGTAACAGGGGGCGAAAGCTGGGTGAAGCTTTCTTT.